These 20 T cell receptor beta chains were all obtained from the same sample, sequenced in a study of radiation and T cells in renal cell carcinoma. Indicated time point: baseline pretreatment blood. The treatment denotes: 15 Gy SBRT to primary tumor, nephrectomy 4 weeks later. Libraries were prepared by immunoSEQ multiplex PCR; TCRdb keeps only in-frame clonotypes and omits some of them. The data contain some 100,000 clones, approximately 80% of them seen just once; the ten biggest clones take up roughly 6.8%. The material sequenced was blood, taken from a patient whose treatment included radiotherapy and nephrectomy. The source of these receptors is a man between 60 and 75 years old with renal cell carcinoma.

This rearrangement joins TRBV30 to TRBJ2-7; D is possibly TRBD2 (6 bases). V dropped 4 bases and J dropped 4 bases, with 14 bases sitting between them. From germline, CDR1 is GTSNPN and CDR2 SVGIG (reference sequence). The CDR3 consists of 13 residues. The DNA for the CDR3 is TGTGCCTGGAAAGTGTGGGGGGAATACGAGCAGTACTTC. Its protein product is CAWKVWGEYEQYF. The variable domain in full, completed from reference TRBV30 and TRBJ2-7, reads SQTIHQWPATLVQPVGSPLSLECTVEGTSNPNLYWYRQAAGRGLQLLFYSVGIGQISSEVPQNLSASRPQDRQFILSSKKLLLSDSGFYLCAWKVWGEYEQYFGPGTRLTVT.

The chain has TRBV27 and TRBJ2-5; TRBD2 is a possible D gene (6 bases). Trimming stripped 8 bases from V and 6 bases from J, with 16 bases between. From germline, CDR1 is MNHEY and CDR2 SMNVEV (reference sequence). The CDR3 is 13 residues long. The CDR3 here is CASRSPGAKTQYF. The CDR3 nucleotides are TGTGCCAGCCGCTCCCCGGGAGCGAAGACCCAGTACTTC.

V gene TRBV5-6 combines with J gene TRBJ2-1; D might be TRBD2 (10 bases). Germline values: CDR1 SGHDT, CDR2 YYEEEE. The ends were cut back, 1 base at V and 0 bases at J, with 17 bases in the middle. The CDR3 is 18 amino acids. The CDR3 region is CASSLTSGTGSSYNEQFF. DNA for the CDR3: TGTGCCAGCAGCTTGACTAGCGGGACAGGGAGCTCCTACAATGAGCAGTTCTTC.

The CDR3: CASSVGPGQGSYEQYF. Written as DNA, the CDR3 is TGTGCCAGCAGCGTCGGTCCGGGACAGGGGAGTTACGAGCAGTACTTC. This chain connects TRBV9 to TRBJ2-7, with 10 bases that match TRBD1. The CDR3 spans 16 residues. Unmatched junction bases numbered 9, after V lost 2 bases and J lost 4 bases. Germline CDR1 is SGDLS and CDR2 is YYNGEE.

This clone was counted once. The rearrangement uses TRBV7-6 and TRBJ2-3, with TRBD2 matching over 7 bases. V trimming: 3 bases; J trimming: 6 bases; junction bases outside the gene matches: 12. CDR1 and CDR2 from the germline V gene are SGHVS and FNYEAQ. CDR3 size: 16 residues. The CDR3 reads CASSFIQAGEGDTQYF. Written as DNA, the CDR3 is TGTGCCAGCAGCTTCATTCAGGCGGGAGAAGGGGATACGCAGTATTTT.

The gene calls are TRBV5-6 and TRBJ2-4; 7 nucleotides match TRBD2. With 7 bases clipped from V and 6 bases from J, the junction kept 4 bases outside the gene matches. Germline values: CDR1 SGHDT, CDR2 YYEEEE. The CDR3 has 12 amino acids. This chain's CDR3 is CASSIAGNIQYF. The DNA of the CDR3 is TGTGCCAGCTCTATAGCGGGAAACATTCAGTACTTC.

The CDR3: CASSPQGEQYF. CDR3 DNA sequence: TGTGCCAGCAGCCCCCAGGGGGAGCAGTACTTC. The chain employs TRBV13 and TRBJ2-7; D might be TRBD1 (6 bases). The CDR3 runs 11 residues. The germline V gene encodes CDR1 PRHDT and CDR2 FYEKMQ (reference sequence). Trimming removed 5 bases at V and 7 bases at J, with 9 bases between.

The gene calls are TRBV13 and TRBJ2-5; 7 nucleotides agree with TRBD2. This CDR3 contains 14 residues. Germline V CDR1 and CDR2: PRHDT, FYEKMQ (reference sequence). J was trimmed by 4 bases and V by 4 bases; bases with no gene match: 6. CDR3 nucleotides: TGTGCCAGCAGCTCTCTTATAGCGGGAGAGACCCAGTACTTC. Its protein is CASSSLIAGETQYF.

The chain links TRBV11-2 to TRBJ2-1; 9 bases agree with TRBD1. Germline loops: CDR1 SGHAT, CDR2 FQNNGV. There are 12 residues in the CDR3. The trim removed 6 bases at V and 15 bases at J, leaving 9 bases unmatched. The CDR3 bases are TGTGCCAGCAGTTTTACAGGGGGCCAGGGGTTCTTC. Its translation: CASSFTGGQGFF.

The V call is TRBV7-8, the J call TRBJ2-1, with D possibly called TRBD1 or TRBD2 (5 bases each). Trimming left V 9 bases short and J 9 bases short, with 18 bases between. The CDR3 is 13 residues long. Germline loops: CDR1 SGHVS, CDR2 FQNEAQ. The CDR3: CASRRWDRPEQFF. The DNA for the CDR3 is TGTGCCAGTCGGCGGTGGGACCGGCCTGAGCAGTTCTTC. Full variable domain (outside the CDR3, taken from reference TRBV7-8 and TRBJ2-1): GAGVSQSPRYKVAKRGQDVALRCDPISGHVSLFWYQQALGQGPEFLTYFQNEAQLDKSGLPSDRFFAERPEGSVSTLKIQRTQQEDSAVYLCASRRWDRPEQFFGPGTRLTVL.

This rearrangement joins TRBV7-9 to TRBJ2-5, with D uncertain. Germline V gene lookup returns CDR1 SEHNR and CDR2 FQNEAQ (reference sequence). CDR3 length: 15 residues. The ends were cut back, 1 base at V and 1 base at J, with 10 bases in the middle. The CDR3 DNA is TGTGCCAGCAGCTTAGATTTTGCCATCCAAGAGACCCAGTACTTC. Protein sequence: CASSLDFAIQETQYF.

V gene TRBV9 combines with J gene TRBJ2-1; 11 bases line up with TRBD2. The V and J ends lost 4 bases and 7 bases, in that order; junction bases with no gene match: 7. CDR3 length: 15 residues. The germline V gene has CDR1 SGDLS and CDR2 YYNGEE. Written as DNA, the CDR3 is TGTGCCAGCAGCAGAATAGCGGGAGGGTGGAATGAGCAGTTCTTC. Translated, it gives CASSRIAGGWNEQFF.

The chain employs TRBV18 and TRBJ1-5; a weak D match, TRBD1 (5 bases). V lost 1 base to trimming and J lost 3 bases, with 10 bases between them. This CDR3 has 15 residues. From germline, CDR1 is KGHSH and CDR2 LQKENI. CDR3 DNA: TGTGCCAGCTCACCACGAGAGGGGCCCAATCAGCCCCAGCATTTT. It specifies CASSPREGPNQPQHF. The whole variable domain, filled in from reference TRBV18 and TRBJ1-5, reads NAGVMQNPRHLVRRRGQEARLRCSPMKGHSHVYWYRQLPEEGLKFMVYLQKENIIDESGMPKERFSAEFPKEGPSILRIQQVVRGDSAAYFCASSPREGPNQPQHFGDGTRLSIL.

This clone was detected a few times. This chain links TRBV6-1 with TRBJ2-2, with D tentatively TRBD2 (5 bases). Germline CDR1 and CDR2: MNHNS and SASEGT. V dropped 4 bases and J dropped 3 bases, with 6 bases sitting between them. The CDR3 totals 13 residues. The CDR3 is CASSGSDTGELFF. The CDR3 region has the DNA TGTGCCAGCAGTGGTAGCGACACCGGGGAGCTGTTTTTT.

V usage is TRBV10-1 and J usage is TRBJ2-5; 7 bases agree with TRBD1. Germline V gene sequence: CDR1 WNHNN, CDR2 SYGVQD (reference sequence). CDR3 length: 16 amino acids. V shed 2 bases, J shed 0 bases, and the junction held 6 bases outside the gene matches. Here the CDR3 reads CASSETMGTDQETQYF. The CDR3 coding sequence is TGCGCCAGCAGTGAGACTATGGGGACAGACCAAGAGACCCAGTACTTC.

The chain employs TRBV27 and TRBJ2-7; weak D call: TRBD1 (5 bases). The CDR3 length is 15 residues. Trimming took 0 bases from V and 3 from J, leaving 12 bases between them. Germline CDR1 is MNHEY and CDR2 is SMNVEV (reference sequence). CDR3 DNA sequence: TGTGCCAGCAGTTTATCAGTACAGGCTATCTACGAGCAGTACTTC. Its translation: CASSLSVQAIYEQYF.

V gene TRBV6-1 combines with J gene TRBJ2-3; a weak D match, TRBD1 (5 bases). The CDR3 length is 15 residues. The V gene lost 7 bases and the J gene lost 4 bases, with 18 bases spanning the gap. The germline CDR1 and CDR2 sequences are MNHNS and SASEGT. The CDR3 bases are TGTGCCAGCATAAAATCTCCAGGGTCCCCAGATACGCAGTATTTT. As protein: CASIKSPGSPDTQYF.

The CDR3 reads CASSLVRYGELFF. For the CDR3, the DNA is TGTGCCAGCAGCTTAGTCAGATACGGGGAGCTGTTTTTT. The chain uses TRBV11-2 and TRBJ2-2; D is undetermined. Trimming left V 1 base short and J 7 bases short, with 7 bases between. The CDR3 extends over 13 amino acids. CDR1 SGHAT and CDR2 FQNNGV come from the germline V gene.

The CDR3: CASSLVLLVAGNEQFF. The CDR3 DNA sequence: TGTGCCAGCAGCTTAGTGCTACTAGTGGCGGGCAATGAGCAGTTCTTC. The genes are TRBV7-9 and TRBJ2-1, with D perhaps TRBD2 (5 bases). The CDR3 loop spans 16 amino acids. V gave up 1 base and J gave up 6 bases, with 16 bases separating them. Germline CDR1 and CDR2: SEHNR and FQNEAQ (reference sequence).

The chain couples TRBV6-1 to TRBJ2-7, with D perhaps matching TRBD1 (5 bases). CDR1 is MNHNS, CDR2 SASEGT, per germline. V lost 4 bases to trimming and J lost 3 bases, with 16 bases between them. The CDR3 length is 15 residues. The CDR3 DNA follows: TGTGCCAGCAGTGGAGCGCAGGGATCAATCTACGAGCAGTACTTC. Protein product: CASSGAQGSIYEQYF.